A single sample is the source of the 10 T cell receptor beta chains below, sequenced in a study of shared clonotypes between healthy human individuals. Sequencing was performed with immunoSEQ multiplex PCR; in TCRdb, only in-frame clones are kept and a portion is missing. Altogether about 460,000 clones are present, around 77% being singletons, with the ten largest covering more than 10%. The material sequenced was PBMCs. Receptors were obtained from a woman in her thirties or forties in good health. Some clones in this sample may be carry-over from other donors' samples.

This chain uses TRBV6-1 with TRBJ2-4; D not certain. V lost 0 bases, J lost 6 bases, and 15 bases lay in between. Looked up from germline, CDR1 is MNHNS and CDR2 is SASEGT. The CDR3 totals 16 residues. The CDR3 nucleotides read TGTGCCAGCAGTGAAGCCCACCTGGGATTCCCAAACATTCAGTACTTC. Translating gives CASSEAHLGFPNIQYF.

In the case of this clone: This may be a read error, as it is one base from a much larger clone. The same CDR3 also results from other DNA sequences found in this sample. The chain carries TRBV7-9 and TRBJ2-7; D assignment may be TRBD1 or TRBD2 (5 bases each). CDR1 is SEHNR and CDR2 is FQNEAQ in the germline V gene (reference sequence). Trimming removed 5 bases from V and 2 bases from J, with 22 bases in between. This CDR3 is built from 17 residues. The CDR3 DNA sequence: TGTGCCAGCAGCCAAGGAGCTGGGACCGACATTACCTACGAGCAGTACTTC. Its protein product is CASSQGAGTDITYEQYF.

The CDR3, as DNA: TGTGCCAGCAGCTTATCATCAGAGCAGTACTTC. Translation: CASSLSSEQYF. The J gene is TRBJ2-7, the V gene TRBV7-2; D ambiguous. From germline, CDR1 is SGHTA and CDR2 FQGNSA. V lost 2 bases and J 7 bases, leaving 6 bases between the germline ends. This CDR3 comprises 11 residues.

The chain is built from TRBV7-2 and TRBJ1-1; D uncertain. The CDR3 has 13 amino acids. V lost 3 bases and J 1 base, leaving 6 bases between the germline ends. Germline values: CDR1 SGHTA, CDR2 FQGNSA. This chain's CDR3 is CASSFMPNTEAFF. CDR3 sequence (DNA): TGTGCCAGCAGCTTCATGCCGAACACTGAAGCTTTCTTT.

The CDR3, as DNA: TGTGCCAGCAGTTTATCGGCCCAAGAGACCCAGTACTTC. It codes for CASSLSAQETQYF. The rearrangement links TRBV6-5 to TRBJ2-5, with no clear D. Germline lookup yields CDR1 MNHEY and CDR2 SVGAGI. V was trimmed by 4 bases and J by 1 base, leaving 7 bases between them. The CDR3 runs 13 residues.

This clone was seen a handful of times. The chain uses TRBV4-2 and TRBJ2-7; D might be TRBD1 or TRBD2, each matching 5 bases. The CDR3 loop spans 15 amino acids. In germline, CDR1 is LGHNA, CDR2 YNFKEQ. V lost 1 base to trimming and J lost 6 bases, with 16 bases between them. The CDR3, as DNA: TGTGCCAGCAGCCAAGGCTCTACTAGGGGACGCGAGCAGTACTTC. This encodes CASSQGSTRGREQYF.

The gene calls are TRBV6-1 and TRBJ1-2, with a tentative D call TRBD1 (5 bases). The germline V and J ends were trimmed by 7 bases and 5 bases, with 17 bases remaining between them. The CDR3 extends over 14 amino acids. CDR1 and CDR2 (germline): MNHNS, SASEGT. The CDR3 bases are TGTGCCAGCAAGACAGCCTCCGCGGGATATGGCTACACCTTC. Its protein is CASKTASAGYGYTF.

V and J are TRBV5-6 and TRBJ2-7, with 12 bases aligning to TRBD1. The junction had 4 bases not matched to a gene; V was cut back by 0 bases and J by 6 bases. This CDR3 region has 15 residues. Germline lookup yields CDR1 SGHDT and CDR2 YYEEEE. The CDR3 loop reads CASSLAGQGASEQYF. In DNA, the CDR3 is TGTGCCAGCAGCTTGGCGGGACAGGGGGCATCCGAGCAGTACTTC.

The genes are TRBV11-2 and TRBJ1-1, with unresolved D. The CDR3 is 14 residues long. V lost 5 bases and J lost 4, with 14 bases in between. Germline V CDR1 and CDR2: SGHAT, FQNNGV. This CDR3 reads CASSPSTPITEAFF. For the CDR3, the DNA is TGTGCCAGCAGCCCATCGACACCGATCACTGAAGCTTTCTTT.

CDR3: CASSLTTGAGYNEQFF. The DNA for the CDR3 is TGTGCCAGCAGCTTAACGACAGGGGCAGGCTACAATGAGCAGTTCTTC. The chain is built from TRBV7-2 and TRBJ2-1, with 8 positions matching TRBD1. CDR1 is SGHTA, CDR2 FQGNSA, per germline. V was clipped by 2 bases and J by 3 bases; unmatched bases: 6. The CDR3 runs 16 residues.